This is a list of T cell receptor beta chains from one sample in a study of shared clonotypes between healthy human individuals. Measured with immunoSEQ multiplex PCR; TCRdb has only the in-frame clones, and not every one. The sample carries roughly 2,300,000 clones, around 92% recorded once. What was sequenced was naive CD4+ T cells from PBMCs. These receptors were obtained from a man in his late teens or twenties in good health. Some clones in this sample may be carry-over from other donors' samples. CDR3s include the opening cysteine and the closing phenylalanine or tryptophan. Fields, in order: J gene, clone size, V gene, D gene, CDR3 protein, CDR3 DNA. D genes are given only for firm matches. Only some rows state a clone size, as once, few, many or a class for expanded clones.

TRBJ1-5	few	TRBV2	TRBD1	CASSISGQGQPQHF	TGTGCCAGCAGTATATCGGGACAGGGCCAGCCCCAGCATTTT
TRBJ1-3	-	TRBV7-2	-	CASSPRRVGNTIYF	TGTGCCAGCAGCCCTCGCAGGGTTGGAAACACCATATATTTT
TRBJ1-1	-	TRBV9	TRBD1	CASSPQTGTEAFF	TGTGCCAGCAGCCCCCAGACAGGGACTGAAGCTTTCTTT
TRBJ1-6	-	TRBV5-1	-	CASSQAAGNSPLHF	TGCGCCAGCAGCCAAGCGGCGGGTAATTCACCCCTCCACTTT
TRBJ1-1	-	TRBV5-1	TRBD1	CASSIQGAMEAFF	TGCGCCAGCAGCATACAGGGGGCGATGGAAGCTTTCTTT
TRBJ1-4	few	TRBV7-9	-	CASSRGNEKLFF	TGTGCCAGCAGCAGAGGGAATGAAAAACTGTTTTTT
TRBJ2-7	once	TRBV28	-	CASSIIADYYEQYF	TGTGCCAGCAGTATTATAGCGGATTACTACGAGCAGTACTTC
TRBJ2-1	once	TRBV11-2	TRBD2	CASSLYWTSGAGNEQFF	TGTGCCAGCAGCTTGTACTGGACTAGCGGGGCCGGGAATGAGCAGTTCTTC
TRBJ2-1	-	TRBV5-6	-	CASSLVVGLREQFF	TGTGCCAGCAGCTTGGTTGTCGGACTCCGTGAGCAGTTCTTC
TRBJ2-5	-	TRBV7-2	-	CASSPSQGQETQYF	TGTGCCAGCAGCCCGTCCCAGGGGCAAGAGACCCAGTACTTC
TRBJ2-1	-	TRBV5-1	TRBD1	CASSLRQGAGEQFF	TGCGCCAGCAGCTTGAGGCAGGGGGCAGGGGAGCAGTTCTTC
TRBJ2-7	-	TRBV7-2	TRBD2	CASSQGGTSGYEQYF	TGTGCCAGCAGCCAGGGGGGGACTAGCGGCTACGAGCAGTACTTC
TRBJ1-2	-	TRBV7-9	TRBD1	CASSTTGILRYYGYTF	TGTGCCAGCAGCACGACAGGGATTCTGAGGTACTATGGCTACACCTTC
TRBJ2-7	-	TRBV18	TRBD1	CASSPPGTGSIDHEQYF	TGTGCCAGCTCACCACCAGGGACAGGGAGTATCGACCACGAGCAGTACTTC
TRBJ2-7	-	TRBV10-3	TRBD2	CAISELAGATYEQYF	TGTGCCATCAGTGAACTAGCGGGAGCTACCTACGAGCAGTACTTC
TRBJ1-1	few	TRBV7-8	-	CASSLAFRTTEAFF	TGTGCCAGCAGCTTAGCCTTCCGGACGACTGAAGCTTTCTTT